The rows below give T cell receptor beta chains drawn from one sample of a study of T-cell memory formation after mild COVID-19. TCRdb itself ran the 5' RACE reads through MiXCR, one entry per CDR3 protein. Seen here are some 600,000 distinct CDR3 sequences, approximately 15% observed once, and the top ten hold just over 8%. Sequencing used PBMCs or a T cell subset sorted from them (not recorded which). Receptors originate from an adult woman who had mild COVID-19 (a few samples of this study predate the infection). Cell type and time point are not known. Both conserved end residues are part of each CDR3. Fields, in order: J gene, clone size, D gene, V gene, CDR3 DNA, CDR3 protein. The D gene is left open where the match is weak. Not every row has a clone size; where given, it reads once, few, many or a size class.

j_gene: TRBJ1-1; abundance: .; d_gene: .; v_gene: TRBV29-1; CDR3nt: TGCAGCGCCCGGGGCAGGGTCGCTGAAGCTTTCTTT; CDR3aa: CSARGRVAEAFF
j_gene: TRBJ2-1; abundance: .; d_gene: .; v_gene: TRBV24-1; CDR3nt: TGTGCCACCAGTGATGCTAGCGTTGACAATGAGCAGTTCTTC; CDR3aa: CATSDASVDNEQFF
j_gene: TRBJ1-1; abundance: .; d_gene: TRBD1; v_gene: TRBV10-3; CDR3nt: TGTGCCATCAGGGCCCTTTCTGCAGACAGGGGCTCCCAAAACACTGAAGCTTTCTTT; CDR3aa: CAIRALSADRGSQNTEAFF
j_gene: TRBJ1-2; abundance: .; d_gene: .; v_gene: TRBV11-2; CDR3nt: TGTGCCAGCAGCTCATTGAGGGTGCGGGGCTACACCTTC; CDR3aa: CASSSLRVRGYTF
j_gene: TRBJ2-6; abundance: .; d_gene: .; v_gene: TRBV25-1; CDR3nt: TGTGCCAGCAGGACCGATGACTCTGGGGCCAACGTCCTGACTTTC; CDR3aa: CASRTDDSGANVLTF
j_gene: TRBJ2-2; abundance: few; d_gene: .; v_gene: TRBV5-1; CDR3nt: TGCGCCAGCAGCTTGGCCCACAGTGACACCGGGGAGCTGTTTTTT; CDR3aa: CASSLAHSDTGELFF
j_gene: TRBJ1-2; abundance: few; d_gene: .; v_gene: TRBV15; CDR3nt: TGTGCCACCAGCAGGGCCATCCTGGGGTCTAACTATGGCTACACCTTC; CDR3aa: CATSRAILGSNYGYTF
j_gene: TRBJ2-1; abundance: many; d_gene: .; v_gene: TRBV24-1; CDR3nt: TGTGCCACCAGTGATTTTGGGCGGAGCTCCTACAATGAGCAGTTCTTC; CDR3aa: CATSDFGRSSYNEQFF
j_gene: TRBJ2-3; abundance: .; d_gene: .; v_gene: TRBV19; CDR3nt: TGTGCCAGTAGTATCGTCGGGAGCCCCACAGATACGCAGTATTTT; CDR3aa: CASSIVGSPTDTQYF
j_gene: TRBJ1-1; abundance: few; d_gene: .; v_gene: TRBV7-9; CDR3nt: TGTGCCAGCAGCACCCCCGGGGGGACTGAAGCTTTCTTT; CDR3aa: CASSTPGGTEAFF
j_gene: TRBJ1-2; abundance: few; d_gene: TRBD1; v_gene: TRBV9; CDR3nt: TGTGCCAGCAGCGCGGGACAGGGTTCGGTCAATGGCTACACCTTC; CDR3aa: CASSAGQGSVNGYTF
j_gene: TRBJ2-5; abundance: .; d_gene: TRBD1; v_gene: TRBV7-2; CDR3nt: TGTGCCAGCAGCGACACAGGGGGGGAGACCCAGTACTTC; CDR3aa: CASSDTGGETQYF
j_gene: TRBJ1-6; abundance: .; d_gene: .; v_gene: TRBV6-1; CDR3nt: TGTGCCAGCAGTGAAGAAGTTAGTGGGGGGAATTCAAATTCACCCCTCCACTTT; CDR3aa: CASSEEVSGGNSNSPLHF
j_gene: TRBJ1-1; abundance: .; d_gene: .; v_gene: TRBV7-2; CDR3nt: TGTGCCAGCAGCTTACATGAGTCGTACACTGAAGCTTTCTTT; CDR3aa: CASSLHESYTEAFF
j_gene: TRBJ2-7; abundance: few; d_gene: .; v_gene: TRBV18; CDR3nt: TGTGCCAGCTCACCACTAGATACGGGGGAGCAGTACTTC; CDR3aa: CASSPLDTGEQYF
j_gene: TRBJ2-7; abundance: few; d_gene: TRBD1; v_gene: TRBV9; CDR3nt: TGTGCCAGCAGCGGATCCGGGACAGGGGGCCACGAGCAGTACTTC; CDR3aa: CASSGSGTGGHEQYF
j_gene: TRBJ2-3; abundance: few; d_gene: .; v_gene: TRBV29-1; CDR3nt: TGCAGCGTTGAATGGCCAGCGGGTAGAAATACGCAGTATTTT; CDR3aa: CSVEWPAGRNTQYF
j_gene: TRBJ2-6; abundance: .; d_gene: .; v_gene: TRBV5-1; CDR3nt: TGCGCCAGCAGCCGGGAGGGACAGTTCTCTGGGGCCAACGTCCTGACTTTC; CDR3aa: CASSREGQFSGANVLTF
j_gene: TRBJ2-5; abundance: few; d_gene: TRBD2; v_gene: TRBV24-1; CDR3nt: TGTGCCACCAGTGATAAAGGAGCGGGAGTGGTGGAGACCCAGTACTTC; CDR3aa: CATSDKGAGVVETQYF
j_gene: TRBJ2-7; abundance: few; d_gene: TRBD2; v_gene: TRBV6-2/TRBV6-3; CDR3nt: TGTGCCACATGTATTACTAGCGGGAAGTACGAGCAGTACTTC; CDR3aa: CATCITSGKYEQYF
j_gene: TRBJ1-4; abundance: .; d_gene: .; v_gene: TRBV12-3/TRBV12-4; CDR3nt: TGTGCCAGCAGTTTAGGAGGATCTGGAACTAATGAAAAACTGTTTTTT; CDR3aa: CASSLGGSGTNEKLFF
j_gene: TRBJ2-3; abundance: few; d_gene: .; v_gene: TRBV7-2; CDR3nt: TGTGCCAGCAGCTTCGTCAGCTTGAACACAGATACGCAGTATTTT; CDR3aa: CASSFVSLNTDTQYF
j_gene: TRBJ2-7; abundance: few; d_gene: .; v_gene: TRBV7-8; CDR3nt: TGTGCCAGCAGCCAAGGACAGTTTAACGAGCAGTACTTC; CDR3aa: CASSQGQFNEQYF
j_gene: TRBJ2-1; abundance: .; d_gene: TRBD2; v_gene: TRBV7-9; CDR3nt: TGTGCCAGCAGCTCTAGTACGGGACTAGCGGGAGATCCCTCCTACAATGAGCAGTTCTTC; CDR3aa: CASSSSTGLAGDPSYNEQFF
j_gene: TRBJ2-1; abundance: few; d_gene: .; v_gene: TRBV7-3; CDR3nt: TGTGCCAGCAGCTTATCCCCGGACGGATACTACAATGAGCAGTTCTTC; CDR3aa: CASSLSPDGYYNEQFF
j_gene: TRBJ2-3; abundance: many; d_gene: TRBD2; v_gene: TRBV7-9; CDR3nt: TGTGCCAGCAGCTTAAGGATCGCTAGCGGGGGGTTCACAGATACGCAGTATTTT; CDR3aa: CASSLRIASGGFTDTQYF
j_gene: TRBJ2-2; abundance: few; d_gene: .; v_gene: TRBV5-1; CDR3nt: TGCGCCAGCAGCTTGTACCAGAACACCGGGGAGCTGTTTTTT; CDR3aa: CASSLYQNTGELFF
j_gene: TRBJ2-3; abundance: few; d_gene: TRBD2; v_gene: TRBV4-1; CDR3nt: TGCGCCAGCAGCCAGGGCAGGGTAGCGGGGGGTAAAGACACGCAGTATTTT; CDR3aa: CASSQGRVAGGKDTQYF
j_gene: TRBJ1-5; abundance: few; d_gene: .; v_gene: TRBV30; CDR3nt: TGTGCCTGGAGTGTGGGTGGGATCCAGCCCCAGCATTTT; CDR3aa: CAWSVGGIQPQHF
j_gene: TRBJ2-7; abundance: .; d_gene: .; v_gene: TRBV29-1; CDR3nt: TGCAGCGTTGAGGTCTCTGGGGTGGGCGAGCAGTACTTC; CDR3aa: CSVEVSGVGEQYF
j_gene: TRBJ2-1; abundance: few; d_gene: .; v_gene: TRBV27; CDR3nt: TGTGCCAGCAGTTTGAGGGAAAATGAGCAGTTCTTC; CDR3aa: CASSLRENEQFF
j_gene: TRBJ2-7; abundance: few; d_gene: .; v_gene: TRBV3-1; CDR3nt: TGTGCCAGCAGCATAGGACAGGGAGGGTACGAGCAGTACTTC; CDR3aa: CASSIGQGGYEQYF
j_gene: TRBJ2-6; abundance: .; d_gene: .; v_gene: TRBV7-2; CDR3nt: TGTGCCAGCAGCTTAGTCGTACGGGCACCTGGGGCCAACGTCCTGACTTTC; CDR3aa: CASSLVVRAPGANVLTF
j_gene: TRBJ2-1; abundance: few; d_gene: TRBD2; v_gene: TRBV5-5; CDR3nt: TGTGCCAGCAGCTCTCCGGGACTAGCGGGAGAGTCCTACAATGAGCAGTTCTTC; CDR3aa: CASSSPGLAGESYNEQFF
j_gene: TRBJ2-7; abundance: .; d_gene: TRBD2; v_gene: TRBV27; CDR3nt: TGTGCCAGCAGTTTACTAGCGGCGCCCCCCTACGAGCAGTACTTC; CDR3aa: CASSLLAAPPYEQYF
j_gene: TRBJ2-5; abundance: .; d_gene: .; v_gene: TRBV5-1; CDR3nt: TGCGCCAGCAGCTCCGGGACCGCGAAAGAGACCCAGTACTTC; CDR3aa: CASSSGTAKETQYF